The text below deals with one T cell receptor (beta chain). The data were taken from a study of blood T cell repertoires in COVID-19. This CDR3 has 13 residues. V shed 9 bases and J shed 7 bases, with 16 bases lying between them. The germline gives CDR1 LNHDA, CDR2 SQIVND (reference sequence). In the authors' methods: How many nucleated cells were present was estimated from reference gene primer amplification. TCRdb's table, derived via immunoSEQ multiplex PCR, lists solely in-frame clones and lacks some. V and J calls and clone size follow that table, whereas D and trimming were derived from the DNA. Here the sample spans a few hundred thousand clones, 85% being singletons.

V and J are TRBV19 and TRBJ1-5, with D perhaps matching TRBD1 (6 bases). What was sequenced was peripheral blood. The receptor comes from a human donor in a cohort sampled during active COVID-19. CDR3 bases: TGTGCCAGCGAGCAGGGGTTAGGACAGCCCCAGCATTTT. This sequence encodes CASEQGLGQPQHF.